This is a list of T cell receptor beta chains from one sample in a study of regulatory T cells in long-lasting Graves disease. TCRdb re-analysed the multiplex PCR reads in MiXCR, keeping a single row per CDR3 protein. The sample shows about half a million distinct CDR3 sequences, approximately 12% of them seen only once. A further study also used this sample, focusing on T cells in Graves' hyperthyroidism and ophthalmopathy.

The sequencing used peripheral blood mononuclear cells (PBMCs), collected at new diagnosis, from a patient treated with antithyroid drugs. The receptor set was obtained from a woman aged 25-40 years with Graves disease. CDR3s include the opening cysteine and the closing phenylalanine or tryptophan. A D gene is named only where the DNA matches it firmly. Clone sizes are given selectively: once, few, many, or a class where the clone is expanded.

j_call clone_size v_call d_call cdr3_length cdr3_nt cdr3_aa
TRBJ1-5 many TRBV2 TRBD1 14 TGTGCCAGCTGGACAGGGCAAAGCAATCAGCCCCAGCATTTT CASWTGQSNQPQHF
TRBJ1-4 many TRBV28 NA 17 TGTGCCAGCAGTTGGAGAGGATCTCTCGCAACTAATGAAAAACTGTTTTTT CASSWRGSLATNEKLFF
TRBJ2-5 few TRBV18 NA 14 TGTGCCAGCTCACCCACACCGGGTGAAGAGACCCAGTACTTC CASSPTPGEETQYF
TRBJ2-7 many TRBV28 TRBD1 18 TGTGCCAGCAGTTTCGGGACAGGAGCCGATCAGTACCTAGACGAGCAGTACTTC CASSFGTGADQYLDEQYF
TRBJ2-3 NA TRBV27 NA 15 TGTGCCAGCAGTTTATCTTGGCAGATCACAGATACGCAGTATTTT CASSLSWQITDTQYF
TRBJ1-1 many TRBV19 NA 15 TGTGCCAGTAGAAACAGTGGCCTCGGGAACACTGAAGCTTTCTTT CASRNSGLGNTEAFF
TRBJ2-7 NA TRBV5-5 TRBD1 16 TGTGCCAGCAGCTTGAGGACAGGAATAACCCCCTACGAGCAGTACTTC CASSLRTGITPYEQYF
TRBJ2-1 NA TRBV20-1 TRBD1 13 TGCAGTGTGACAGGGGGCGCCTACAATGAGCAGTTCTTC CSVTGGAYNEQFF
TRBJ1-5 many TRBV28 NA 15 TGTGCCAGCAGTTTAACGGGGGCGCGAAATCAGCCCCAGCATTTT CASSLTGARNQPQHF
TRBJ2-1 many TRBV7-2 NA 15 TGTGCCAGCAGCTTAGGGGGGGCTACAATGATGGAGCAGTTCTTC CASSLGGATMMEQFF
TRBJ1-1 once TRBV12-3/TRBV12-4 NA 15 TGTGCCAGCAGTTCGTCCCCGAGGGGAAACACTGAAGCTTTCTTT CASSSSPRGNTEAFF
TRBJ1-4 few TRBV20-1 NA 14 TGCAGTGCTAGAGATGAGGGGACCGGAGAAAAACTGTTTTTT CSARDEGTGEKLFF
TRBJ2-3 many TRBV9 TRBD2 14 TGTGCCAGCAGCGTAGCCTCCGGGGGGGATACGCAGTATTTT CASSVASGGDTQYF
TRBJ1-1 many TRBV7-2 NA 12 TGTGCCAGCAGCCCTCCGGCAGGGACAACTTTCTTT CASSPPAGTTFF
TRBJ2-7 once TRBV6-2/TRBV6-3 TRBD2 16 TGTGCCAGCAGTTACGGATTAGCTAGCGGGAGAAACGAGCAGTACTTC CASSYGLASGRNEQYF
TRBJ1-2 NA TRBV6-5 TRBD1 15 TGTGCCAGCAGTTACGAACAGGGGGCGGACTATGGCTACACCTTC CASSYEQGADYGYTF
TRBJ1-3 many TRBV11-3 TRBD1 17 TGTGCCAGCAGCTTAGGAAGGGGGCCTGCCTCTGGAAACACCATATATTTT CASSLGRGPASGNTIYF
TRBJ1-2 many TRBV12-3/TRBV12-4 TRBD1 18 TGTGCCAGCATCCCTAGTAAGGGGGCAGCCCAAGAGGGCTATGGCTACACCTTC CASIPSKGAAQEGYGYTF
TRBJ2-1 many TRBV12-3/TRBV12-4 NA 14 TGTGCCAGCACCCTGGGACTCCCATCGGATGAGCAGTTCTTC CASTLGLPSDEQFF
TRBJ2-3 few TRBV5-6 TRBD1 15 TGTGCCAGCAGCTCCGGGACAGGGGTCACAGATACGCAGTATTTT CASSSGTGVTDTQYF